This TCR beta chain originates from a study of long-term antiretroviral therapy in people with HIV. Overall study results and limits: Dominant in the repertoire at all time points were clones expanded before ART. An increase in diversity followed ART, yet levels stayed below transplant donor controls.

Points on this clone: Its antigen is unknown.

The CDR3 consists of 16 residues. V shed 3 bases and J 9 bases; nucleotides not matched to a gene: 14. Germline lookup yields CDR1 SGHDT and CDR2 YYEEEE. The immunoSEQ assay was v3.0, run at survey level. Measured with immunoSEQ multiplex PCR; TCRdb has only the in-frame clones, and not every one. Here the sample spans tens of thousands of clones, roughly 93% being singletons. The TCR was taken from a man aged 45-65 years with HIV. The specimen was unsorted PBMCs, collected 7.4 years after starting antiretroviral therapy. The gene calls are TRBV5-6 and TRBJ2-1; 8 bases are a match to TRBD1. CDR3 in amino acids: CASSWGPGQAPFEQFF. The CDR3 DNA sequence: TGTGCCAGCAGCTGGGGGCCGGGACAGGCCCCATTTGAGCAGTTCTTC.